The 26 T cell receptor beta chains in this list originate from one sample, sequenced in a study of OX40 agonist ivuxolimab in advanced cancers. Repertoires were generated with immunoSEQ multiplex PCR, while TCRdb's copy carries only in-frame clones and drops some. The sample has fewer than 40,000 clones, approximately 89% seen once. This specimen was CD4+ or CD8+ T cells sorted from blood, taken in a trial of the OX40 agonist ivuxolimab. The source is an adult with an advanced solid tumor such as melanoma, head and neck, liver or kidney cancer.

V usage is TRBV6-5 and J usage is TRBJ2-1; 11 nucleotides align to TRBD2. Germline V gene lookup returns CDR1 MNHEY and CDR2 SVGAGI. This CDR3 has 15 amino acids. V shed 8 bases, J shed 6 bases, and the junction held 9 bases outside the gene matches. The CDR3 here is CASGSTSGASNEQFF. The CDR3 DNA is TGTGCCAGCGGGTCGACTAGCGGGGCCTCCAATGAGCAGTTCTTC.

The rearrangement uses TRBV2 and TRBJ2-7; the match to TRBD2 covers 7 bases. The length of the CDR3 is 15 residues. Per germline, CDR1 SNHLY and CDR2 FYNNEI. The V gene end was trimmed by 6 bases and the J gene end by 1 base; junction bases not matched to a gene: 9. The CDR3 nucleotides are TGTGCCAGCAGAGAGGGGACTACCTCGTCCTACGAGCAGTACTTC. It translates to CASREGTTSSYEQYF.

The rearrangement links TRBV5-1 to TRBJ2-4; 7 bases match TRBD1. Germline CDR1 is SGHRS and CDR2 is YFSETQ. Trimming at V came to 0 bases and at J to 12 bases, leaving 12 bases not matched to a gene. The CDR3 sequence is 15 residues long. CDR3 coding DNA: TGCGCCAGCAGCTTGGCGACAGGGCTTACCGAAAATCAGTACTTC. It encodes CASSLATGLTENQYF.

V is TRBV5-4 and J is TRBJ1-2; D gene unclear. V shed 5 bases and J shed 3 bases, with 17 bases lying between them. The CDR3 is 15 residues long. Germline CDR1 and CDR2: SGHNT and YYREEE (reference sequence). CDR3 amino acids: CASRSGGVFDYGYTF. CDR3 nucleotides: TGTGCCAGCAGATCCGGTGGGGTTTTCGACTATGGCTACACCTTC. Full variable domain (outside the CDR3, taken from reference TRBV5-4 and TRBJ1-2): ETGVTQSPTHLIKTRGQQVTLRCSSQSGHNTVSWYQQALGQGPQFIFQYYREEENGRGNFPPRFSGLQFPNYSSELNVNALELDDSALYLCASRSGGVFDYGYTFGSGTRLTVV.

The gene calls are TRBV19 and TRBJ2-3, with 7 bases matching TRBD1. CDR1 LNHDA and CDR2 SQIVND come from the germline V gene (reference sequence). The CDR3 is made up of 14 amino acids. After removal of 6 bases from V and 6 bases from J, the junction contained 9 bases not matched to a gene. CDR3 in DNA: TGTGCCAGTAGCACCGGGACAGCATACGATACGCAGTATTTT. It encodes CASSTGTAYDTQYF.

The rearrangement uses TRBV5-3 and TRBJ2-1; the D gene is possibly TRBD2 (7 bases). TRBV5-3 is known as an ORF, though its function is uncertain. Deletions cut 1 base from V and 2 bases from J, with 28 bases between. This CDR3 is built from 21 residues. The CDR3 DNA is TGTGCCAGAAGCTTGTGGTCGGGGAACTTAGCGGCGGGGGCAACCTACAATGAGCAGTTCTTC. Amino acids: CARSLWSGNLAAGATYNEQFF.

The chain is built from TRBV6-5 and TRBJ1-2; tentatively, D is TRBD1 (6 bases). Germline V gene lookup returns CDR1 MNHEY and CDR2 SVGAGI. CDR3 size: 14 residues. The germline V and J ends were trimmed by 0 bases and 5 bases, with 10 bases remaining between them. The CDR3 DNA is TGTGCCAGCAGTTACTCGGGGGGGCGGTATGGCTACACCTTC. This codes for CASSYSGGRYGYTF.

This chain joins TRBV6-1 and TRBJ1-4; D gene ambiguous. Germline CDR1 reads MNHNS; CDR2 reads SASEGT. Trimming pared 0 bases from V and 10 bases from J, leaving 6 bases between. CDR3 size: 12 residues. The CDR3 nucleotides are TGTGCCAGCAGTGAAGCTCCGGGAAAACTGTTTTTT. This translates into CASSEAPGKLFF.

This clone was observed a handful of times. The chain is built from TRBV5-1 and TRBJ1-2; D remains ambiguous. The germline gives CDR1 SGHRS, CDR2 YFSETQ. The CDR3 runs 13 residues. V was shortened by 5 bases and J by 4 bases, with 12 bases between the two germline ends. CDR3 coding DNA: TGCGCCAGCAGTACCGGGGTTCTCTATGGCTACACCTTC. Amino acid sequence: CASSTGVLYGYTF.

The CDR3 region is CAWSPGPGWGPGSPLHF. The CDR3 DNA sequence: TGTGCCTGGAGCCCTGGGCCGGGGTGGGGCCCGGGGTCACCCCTCCACTTT. The V and J genes are TRBV30 and TRBJ1-6; D is possibly TRBD1 (5 bases). The CDR3 contains 17 residues. From germline, CDR1 is GTSNPN and CDR2 SVGIG (reference sequence). V lost 3 bases, J lost 10 bases, and 25 bases lay in between.

This clone appeared a single time. The rearrangement uses TRBV18 and TRBJ1-3, with 7 bases that match TRBD1. Germline lookup yields CDR1 KGHSH and CDR2 LQKENI. V trimming: 6 bases; J trimming: 1 base; junction bases outside the gene matches: 3. CDR3 length equals 14 residues. As DNA, the CDR3 is TGTGCCAGCTCCGAACAGGGGTCTGGAAACACCATATATTTT. This encodes CASSEQGSGNTIYF.

The chain has TRBV19 and TRBJ1-2; 7 bases are shared with TRBD1. The CDR3 is 17 residues long. V lost 1 base to trimming and J lost 0 bases; unmatched junction nucleotides: 8. Looked up from germline, CDR1 is LNHDA and CDR2 is SQIVND (reference sequence). In nucleotides, the CDR3 is TGTGCCAGTAGTATAGCCCGGGGGACAGCCTCTAACTATGGCTACACCTTC. Translated, it gives CASSIARGTASNYGYTF.

This clone appeared once. The genes are TRBV5-4 and TRBJ2-7; 7 bases are shared with TRBD2. The length of the CDR3 is 15 residues. Germline assignment: CDR1 SGHNT and CDR2 YYREEE (reference sequence). The V gene end was trimmed by 4 bases and the J gene end by 3 bases; junction bases not matched to a gene: 10. CDR3 protein: CASSPRGGRVYEQYF. DNA for the CDR3: TGTGCCAGCAGCCCTCGGGGCGGGAGAGTCTACGAGCAGTACTTC.

The rearrangement uses TRBV12-5 and TRBJ1-6; 9 bases match TRBD1. The J segment lost 7 bases and the V segment lost 6 bases, leaving 7 bases of the junction unmatched. Germline V lookup: CDR1 LGHNT, CDR2 FRNRAP. This CDR3 contains 15 residues. The CDR3: CASGPPTGGNSPLHF. In DNA form, the CDR3 reads TGTGCTAGTGGACCTCCCACAGGGGGCAATTCACCCCTCCACTTT. The variable domain in full, with the rest retrieved from reference TRBV12-5 and TRBJ1-6, is DARVTQTPRHKVTEMGQEVTMRCQPILGHNTVFWYRQTMMQGLELLAYFRNRAPLDDSGMPKDRFSAEMPDATLATLKIQPSEPRDSAVYFCASGPPTGGNSPLHFGNGTRLTVT.

As concerns this clone: At one of its ends the junction is not consistent with the germline gene, which may arise from a read error. Other DNA sequences in this specimen translate into the identical CDR3. The chain couples TRBV19 to TRBJ1-2; D uncertain. The CDR3 covers 13 residues. Germline lookup yields CDR1 LNHDA and CDR2 SQIVND (reference sequence). The CDR3 DNA follows: TGTGCTAGTAGTATACGGGCTAACTATGGCTACACCTTC. Encoded protein: CASSIRANYGYTF.

This rearrangement joins TRBV28 to TRBJ1-5, with D possibly being TRBD1 (6 bases). Germline loops: CDR1 MDHEN, CDR2 SYDVKM. V was shortened by 6 bases and J by 0 bases, with 21 bases between the two germline ends. The CDR3 sequence is 18 residues long. In DNA form, the CDR3 reads TGTGCCAGCAGCACGACAGGACCGGCCACCTATAGCAATCAGCCCCAGCATTTT. Translating gives CASSTTGPATYSNQPQHF.

The V gene is TRBV7-3, the J gene TRBJ1-2, with 7 bases matching TRBD1. The CDR3 sequence is 13 residues long. After removal of 5 bases from V and 4 bases from J, the junction contained 4 bases not matched to a gene. Germline values: CDR1 SGHTA, CDR2 FQGTGA. CDR3 DNA sequence: TGTGCCAGCAGCCCGACAGGGTCCTATGGCTACACCTTC. As protein: CASSPTGSYGYTF.

This clone has only one observation. The chain links TRBV7-9 to TRBJ1-2; D ambiguous. Germline V CDR1 and CDR2: SEHNR, FQNEAQ (reference sequence). The CDR3 sequence is 13 residues long. The V end lost 1 base, the J end lost 6 bases, and 9 bases lay between the germline ends. For the CDR3, the DNA is TGTGCCAGCAGCTTAGTGCCAGGAGATGGCTACACCTTC. Translation: CASSLVPGDGYTF.

This clone showed up just once. The rearrangement links TRBV30 to TRBJ1-1, with a tentative D call TRBD1 (5 bases). V lost 4 bases, J lost 2 bases, and 14 bases lay in between. CDR1 GTSNPN and CDR2 SVGIG come from the germline V gene (reference sequence). This CDR3 comprises 14 residues. The DNA for the CDR3 is TGTGCCTGGACGGCGTCCAGGGCCAACACTGAAGCTTTCTTT. Translation: CAWTASRANTEAFF.

The chain joins TRBV5-4 to TRBJ1-3; 8 nucleotides agree with TRBD1. Germline values: CDR1 SGHNT, CDR2 YYREEE (reference sequence). The trim removed 4 bases at V and 4 bases at J, leaving 7 bases unmatched. This CDR3 is built from 15 residues. The CDR3 coding sequence is TGTGCCAGCAGCCCGGACAGGGTGGTGGGAAACACCATATATTTT. Protein: CASSPDRVVGNTIYF.

The chain couples TRBV2 to TRBJ2-2; D is uncertain. The germline V and J ends were trimmed by 6 bases and 3 bases, with 5 bases remaining between them. Germline CDR1 and CDR2: SNHLY and FYNNEI. The CDR3 loop spans 12 amino acids. The CDR3 nucleotides read TGTGCCAGCAGCCCGGACACCGGGGAGCTGTTTTTT. Amino acid sequence: CASSPDTGELFF.

This chain uses TRBV11-3 with TRBJ2-1; 10 bases fit TRBD2. CDR1 is SGHNT and CDR2 is YENEEA in the germline V gene. V trimming: 1 base; J trimming: 6 bases; junction bases outside the gene matches: 6. The CDR3 loop spans 16 amino acids. CDR3 sequence reads: CASSLGLAGAGNEQFF. CDR3 DNA: TGTGCCAGCAGCTTAGGGCTAGCGGGAGCAGGCAATGAGCAGTTCTTC. Variable domain in full (rest from reference TRBV11-3 and TRBJ2-1): EAGVVQSPRYKIIEKKQPVAFWCNPISGHNTLYWYLQNLGQGPELLIRYENEEAVDDSQLPKDRFSAERLKGVDSTLKIQPAELGDSAVYLCASSLGLAGAGNEQFFGPGTRLTVL.

V gene TRBV6-1 combines with J gene TRBJ2-6; no clear D. Between the trimmed V and J ends, which lost 2 bases and 0 bases, there was a span of 2 bases. This CDR3 region has 14 residues. CDR1 and CDR2 from the germline V gene are MNHNS and SASEGT. CDR3 amino acids: CASSESSGANVLTF. CDR3 DNA sequence: TGTGCCAGCAGTGAATCCTCTGGGGCCAACGTCCTGACTTTC.

V gene TRBV5-6 combines with J gene TRBJ2-3; possible D gene TRBD2, 5 bases. CDR1 and CDR2 from the germline V gene are SGHDT and YYEEEE. With 5 bases removed from V and 0 bases from J, the gap between germline ends came to 19 bases. The CDR3 totals 17 residues. The DNA for the CDR3 is TGTGCCAGCAGTCCGATCTTGGAGGCGCGGAGCACAGATACGCAGTATTTT. Amino acid sequence: CASSPILEARSTDTQYF.

V is TRBV30 and J is TRBJ2-3, with D unclear. Germline CDR1 GTSNPN, CDR2 SVGIG (reference sequence). The CDR3 runs to 13 residues. V lost 5 bases, J lost 0 bases, and 9 bases lay in between. The CDR3 protein is CAWVPASTDTQYF. The CDR3 bases are TGTGCCTGGGTGCCAGCTAGCACAGATACGCAGTATTTT. The full variable domain, in which reference TRBV30 and TRBJ2-3 provide the parts outside the CDR3, is SQTIHQWPATLVQPVGSPLSLECTVEGTSNPNLYWYRQAAGRGLQLLFYSVGIGQISSEVPQNLSASRPQDRQFILSSKKLLLSDSGFYLCAWVPASTDTQYFGPGTRLTVL.

This clone was picked up a small number of times. This chain connects TRBV5-1 to TRBJ1-1; 8 bases agree with TRBD1. Germline-derived CDR1 and CDR2 are SGHRS and YFSETQ. The CDR3 consists of 17 residues. The junction had 10 bases not matched to a gene; V was cut back by 0 bases and J by 3 bases. CDR3 coding DNA: TGCGCCAGCAGCTTGGTTGGGACAGGAGCCTCGGACACTGAAGCTTTCTTT. Protein product: CASSLVGTGASDTEAFF.